The 23 T cell receptor beta chains presented below share a single source sample, sequenced in a study of control samples from healthy donors and cancer patients. Data came from immunoSEQ multiplex PCR; TCRdb stores just in-frame clones and leaves some out. Found here are about 98,000 clones, 92% of them singletons; the top ten hold 2.5%. The sequenced sample was blood. Receptors originate from a woman under 30 in good health.

The CDR3 reads CASSLGSPPGELFF. CDR3 in DNA: TGTGCCAGCAGCTTGGGTAGTCCCCCGGGGGAGCTGTTTTTT. The V and J genes are TRBV5-6 and TRBJ2-2; D call uncertain. V gave up 0 bases and J gave up 8 bases, with 11 bases separating them. Per the germline V gene, CDR1 is SGHDT and CDR2 is YYEEEE. The length of the CDR3 is 14 residues.

This clone appeared once. V is TRBV27 and J is TRBJ1-4, with no clear D. CDR3 length: 16 residues. In germline, CDR1 is MNHEY, CDR2 SMNVEV (reference sequence). V shed 2 bases and J shed 0 bases, with 10 bases lying between them. CDR3 bases: TGTGCCAGCAGTTTACTCGGACCCTCAACTAATGAAAAACTGTTTTTT. Amino acid sequence: CASSLLGPSTNEKLFF.

The gene calls are TRBV2 and TRBJ1-5, with 11 positions matching TRBD1. Germline loops: CDR1 SNHLY, CDR2 FYNNEI. This CDR3 is 15 amino acids long. Losses at the gene ends were 6 bases for V and 3 bases for J; bases not matched to a gene: 4. DNA for the CDR3: TGTGCCAGCAGGTTTGGACAGGGGGCCAATCAGCCCCAGCATTTT. It encodes CASRFGQGANQPQHF.

This clone came up a few times. This sample also contains other DNA sequences that code for the same CDR3. The chain recombines TRBV4-3 with TRBJ2-7; TRBD2 aligns across 7 bases. The CDR3 has 14 residues. J was trimmed by 3 bases and V by 4 bases; bases with no gene match: 6. Looked up from germline, CDR1 is LGHNA and CDR2 is YSLEER. The CDR3 region is CASSPSGRGYEQYF. In DNA form, the CDR3 reads TGCGCCAGCAGCCCCTCGGGGAGGGGCTACGAGCAGTACTTC.

The V call is TRBV5-1, the J call TRBJ1-2; D is possibly TRBD1 (5 bases). Germline V lookup: CDR1 SGHRS, CDR2 YFSETQ. The CDR3 loop spans 12 amino acids. Trimming shortened V by 5 bases and J by 7 bases, and 12 bases separated the two germline ends. CDR3 DNA: TGCGCCAGCAGGCCAGGGTTGCGTGGCTACACCTTC. This sequence encodes CASRPGLRGYTF.

The chain has TRBV19 and TRBJ1-5; D is possibly TRBD1 (6 bases). The CDR3 has 19 amino acids. Germline CDR1 LNHDA, CDR2 SQIVND (reference sequence). Trimming cost V 6 bases and J 0 bases, with 24 bases left between them. The CDR3 DNA sequence: TGTGCCAGTAGAAAAAGTGTTTGGTACAGGGCGTATAGCAATCAGCCCCAGCATTTT. Translating it yields CASRKSVWYRAYSNQPQHF.

The chain recombines TRBV10-2 with TRBJ1-2; TRBD1 is a possible D gene (5 bases). Germline CDR1 is WSHSY and CDR2 is SAAADI. The CDR3 spans 14 residues. V was clipped by 3 bases and J by 7 bases, with 15 bases between them. The CDR3 region has the DNA TGCGCCAGCAGTGATTCAGGGTCGTTTAGTGGCTACACCTTC. Amino acid sequence: CASSDSGSFSGYTF.

The chain employs TRBV7-9 and TRBJ2-5; possibly TRBD2 for D (6 bases). V shed 6 bases and J shed 5 bases, with 19 bases lying between them. From germline, CDR1 is SEHNR and CDR2 FQNEAQ (reference sequence). The CDR3 spans 15 residues. The CDR3 sequence is CASRSTMAGRETQYF. CDR3 bases: TGTGCCAGCAGAAGCACAATGGCGGGGCGCGAGACCCAGTACTTC.

V gene TRBV28 combines with J gene TRBJ1-1, with D unclear. The germline gives CDR1 MDHEN, CDR2 SYDVKM. The CDR3 is 11 amino acids. Trimming pared 6 bases from V and 11 bases from J, leaving 13 bases between. DNA of the CDR3: TGTGCCAGCAGGTCCACCCCGGCGGCTTTCTTT. Protein sequence: CASRSTPAAFF.

The rearrangement joins TRBV7-8 to TRBJ2-5; 10 bases are shared with TRBD1. From germline, CDR1 is SGHVS and CDR2 FQNEAQ. The V segment lost 4 bases and the J segment 4 bases; nucleotides outside the gene matches: 3. This CDR3 contains 14 residues. The CDR3 region has the DNA TGTGCCAGCAGCTCAAGGGACAGGGGAGAGACCCAGTACTTC. This encodes CASSSRDRGETQYF.

This chain connects TRBV12-3 or TRBV12-4 to TRBJ1-1; D is uncertain. V was cut by 4 bases and J by 5 bases, with 11 bases left in between. The CDR3 is 13 amino acids. CDR3 in amino acids: CASSSTIRTEAFF. The CDR3 DNA sequence: TGTGCCAGCAGTTCAACAATAAGGACTGAAGCTTTCTTT.

The V and J genes are TRBV7-9 and TRBJ1-6; D perhaps matches TRBD1 (5 bases). V lost 5 bases and J 8 bases, leaving 19 bases between the germline ends. Per germline, CDR1 SEHNR and CDR2 FQNEAQ (reference sequence). The CDR3 spans 16 residues. This CDR3 is CASSPPSGHSYSPLHF. CDR3 DNA sequence: TGTGCCAGCAGCCCACCTTCAGGGCATTCTTATTCACCCCTCCACTTT.

The chain carries TRBV5-1 and TRBJ2-5; D unresolved. The CDR3 is made up of 13 amino acids. V was clipped by 3 bases and J by 2 bases, with 8 bases between them. Per the germline V gene, CDR1 is SGHRS and CDR2 is YFSETQ. The chain's CDR3 is CASSSGPQETQYF. The CDR3 region has the DNA TGCGCCAGCAGCTCCGGACCACAAGAGACCCAGTACTTC.

CDR3 in DNA: TGTGCCAGTAGTACTCTCACCCGGCAGGAAAAACTGTTTTTT. Residues: CASSTLTRQEKLFF. This sequence joins TRBV19 and TRBJ1-4; D remains ambiguous. This CDR3 has 14 residues. Trimming took off 4 bases at V and 8 bases at J, with 14 bases between the two ends. Per the germline V gene, CDR1 is LNHDA and CDR2 is SQIVND (reference sequence).

The chain has TRBV10-3 and TRBJ2-1; 9 nucleotides match TRBD2. CDR1 and CDR2 (germline): ENHRY, SYGVKD. The CDR3 is 16 residues long. V gave up 3 bases and J gave up 4 bases; unmatched junction bases: 7. The CDR3 spells CAISERLAEGYNEQFF. CDR3 nucleotide sequence: TGTGCCATCAGTGAACGACTAGCGGAGGGATACAATGAGCAGTTCTTC.

This chain connects TRBV24-1 to TRBJ2-3, with 8 bases identical to TRBD2. The V segment lost 3 bases and the J segment 4 bases; nucleotides outside the gene matches: 5. This CDR3 has 15 residues. Germline V gene data show CDR1 as KGHDR and CDR2 as SFDVKD. The CDR3 DNA reads TGTGCCACCAGTGATCTCGGGGGGGCGGCAGATACGCAGTATTTT. Its translation: CATSDLGGAADTQYF.

CDR3 sequence reads: CASTATGGAAYNEQFF. CDR3 DNA sequence: TGTGCCAGTACCGCTACGGGCGGGGCCGCCTACAATGAGCAGTTCTTC. The gene calls are TRBV19 and TRBJ2-1; a possible D gene is TRBD2 (6 bases). CDR3 length: 16 amino acids. Germline lookup yields CDR1 LNHDA and CDR2 SQIVND (reference sequence). V lost 7 bases and J 2 bases, leaving 18 bases between the germline ends. The whole variable domain, remainder taken from reference TRBV19 and TRBJ2-1, is DGGITQSPKYLFRKEGQNVTLSCEQNLNHDAMYWYRQDPGQGLRLIYYSQIVNDFQKGDIAEGYSVSREKKESFPLTVTSAQKNPTAFYLCASTATGGAAYNEQFFGPGTRLTVL.

The V and J genes are TRBV28 and TRBJ1-5; possible D gene TRBD1, 5 bases. Trimming stripped 0 bases from V and 0 bases from J, with 21 bases between. Germline V CDR1 and CDR2: MDHEN, SYDVKM. This CDR3 contains 20 residues. The CDR3 DNA follows: TGTGCCAGCAGTTTATGGCGCAGTATGTGGGACCTTAATAGCAATCAGCCCCAGCATTTT. Its translation: CASSLWRSMWDLNSNQPQHF.

This clone was seen just once. This sequence joins TRBV5-6 and TRBJ1-6; D gene uncertain. The length of the CDR3 is 18 residues. V was trimmed by 0 bases and J by 2 bases, leaving 15 bases between them. Germline CDR1 SGHDT, CDR2 YYEEEE. CDR3 loop: CASSLVTLTSTYNSPLHF. CDR3 in DNA: TGTGCCAGCAGCTTGGTCACTCTAACATCGACCTATAATTCACCCCTCCACTTT.

This clone was seen just once. The CDR3 nucleotides read TGTGCCTGGAGTGCAAGCGGGGGGAGGAATGAGCAGTTCTTC. Its translation is CAWSASGGRNEQFF. The V and J genes are TRBV30 and TRBJ2-1, with 9 bases identical to TRBD2. This CDR3 comprises 14 residues. The germline CDR1 and CDR2 sequences are GTSNPN and SVGIG (reference sequence). With 1 base clipped from V and 7 bases from J, the junction kept 5 bases outside the gene matches.

The CDR3 sequence is CASSAKGQGNTGELFF. CDR3 DNA: TGTGCCAGCAGCGCTAAGGGACAGGGGAACACCGGGGAGCTGTTTTTT. The chain joins TRBV11-3 to TRBJ2-2; TRBD1 aligns across 9 bases. Germline lookup yields CDR1 SGHNT and CDR2 YENEEA. Trimming took 5 bases from V and 1 from J; bases not matched to a gene: 5. This CDR3 is built from 16 residues. Based on the CDR3 plus reference TRBV11-3 and TRBJ2-2, the full variable domain is EAGVVQSPRYKIIEKKQPVAFWCNPISGHNTLYWYLQNLGQGPELLIRYENEEAVDDSQLPKDRFSAERLKGVDSTLKIQPAELGDSAVYLCASSAKGQGNTGELFFGEGSRLTVL.

The rearrangement uses TRBV11-3 and TRBJ1-3; D is uncertain. Germline CDR1 SGHNT, CDR2 YENEEA. The CDR3 extends over 16 amino acids. Trimming took off 0 bases at V and 2 bases at J, with 11 bases between the two ends. The CDR3 loop is CASSLEGSPPGNTIYF. In nucleotides, the CDR3 is TGTGCCAGCAGCTTAGAGGGCAGCCCCCCTGGAAACACCATATATTTT.

The rearrangement links TRBV19 to TRBJ2-7; weak D call: TRBD2 (5 bases). The V gene lost 4 bases and the J gene lost 2 bases, with 12 bases spanning the gap. This CDR3 is 14 amino acids long. Germline V gene data show CDR1 as LNHDA and CDR2 as SQIVND (reference sequence). The CDR3 DNA is TGTGCCAGTAGTACGAACGGGGATCCCTACGAGCAGTACTTC. Translating gives CASSTNGDPYEQYF. Full variable domain (outside the CDR3, taken from reference TRBV19 and TRBJ2-7): DGGITQSPKYLFRKEGQNVTLSCEQNLNHDAMYWYRQDPGQGLRLIYYSQIVNDFQKGDIAEGYSVSREKKESFPLTVTSAQKNPTAFYLCASSTNGDPYEQYFGPGTRLTVT.